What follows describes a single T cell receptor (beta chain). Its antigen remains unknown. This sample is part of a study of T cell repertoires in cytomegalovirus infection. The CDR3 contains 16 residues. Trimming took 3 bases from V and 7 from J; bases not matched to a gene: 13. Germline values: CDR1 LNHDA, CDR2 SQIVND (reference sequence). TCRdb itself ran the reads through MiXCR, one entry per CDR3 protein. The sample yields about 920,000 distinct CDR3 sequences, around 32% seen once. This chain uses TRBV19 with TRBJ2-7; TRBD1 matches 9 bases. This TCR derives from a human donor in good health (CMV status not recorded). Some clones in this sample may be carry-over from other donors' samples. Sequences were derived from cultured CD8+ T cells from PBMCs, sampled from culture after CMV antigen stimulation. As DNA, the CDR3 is TGTGCCAGTAGTATGCACCCGACAGGGGGTCTGTGGGAGCAGTACTTC. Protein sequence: CASSMHPTGGLWEQYF.